The rows below give T cell receptor beta chains drawn from one sample of a study of cytomegalovirus exposure and HLA in healthy donors. The table came from immunoSEQ multiplex PCR; TCRdb's copy has only in-frame clones and leaves some out. Of roughly 60,000 clones in the sample, under 95% were seen once. Source material: PBMCs. These receptors originate from a woman in her late teens or twenties in good health and CMV-seronegative. Each CDR3 is given with its conserved first and last residue. D genes are given only for firm matches. The size field is filled for only some rows; it gives once, few, many or a size class.

v_call	j_call	d_call	clone_size	cdr3_aa	cdr3_nt
TRBV2	TRBJ1-6	TRBD1	NA	CASRLTGIGSPLHF	TGTGCCAGCAGGTTGACAGGGATAGGTTCACCCCTCCACTTT
TRBV6-5	TRBJ1-3	TRBD1	once	CASTRRGRGNTIYF	TGTGCCAGCACCCGAAGGGGGCGAGGAAACACCATATATTTT
TRBV9	TRBJ1-1	NA	NA	CASSSSGLESTEAFF	TGTGCCAGCAGCTCCTCGGGTCTTGAGAGCACTGAAGCTTTCTTT
TRBV6-4	TRBJ2-6	NA	NA	CASSETDSSGANVLTF	TGTGCCAGCAGTGAAACCGACAGCTCTGGGGCCAACGTCCTGACTTTC
TRBV5-8	TRBJ2-4	TRBD1	NA	CASRRRGTGSVEGDIQYF	TGTGCCAGCAGACGACGCGGGACAGGGTCTGTCGAAGGCGACATTCAGTACTTC
TRBV6-5	TRBJ2-2	NA	NA	CASSLSPIPLTGELFF	TGTGCCAGCAGTTTATCACCTATCCCCCTCACCGGGGAGCTGTTTTTT
TRBV6-4	TRBJ2-3	TRBD2	NA	CASSEGAGGDTQYF	TGTGCCAGCAGTGAGGGAGCGGGAGGAGATACGCAGTATTTT
TRBV27	TRBJ1-1	NA	NA	CASSFAGNTEAFF	TGTGCCAGCAGTTTTGCGGGTAACACTGAAGCTTTCTTT
TRBV28	TRBJ2-3	TRBD1	NA	CASRGTDTQYF	TGTGCCAGCAGGGGGACAGACACGCAGTATTTT
TRBV18	TRBJ2-7	NA	once	CASSLGQKTVSSSYEQYF	TGTGCCAGCTCACTCGGACAAAAAACCGTCTCAAGCTCCTACGAGCAGTACTTC
TRBV10-3	TRBJ1-1	TRBD1	NA	CAIRKGGGQAEAFF	TGTGCCATCAGGAAAGGTGGGGGACAGGCCGAAGCTTTCTTT
TRBV11-2	TRBJ1-1	NA	NA	CASSSRPGVRAEAFF	TGTGCCAGCAGCTCCCGCCCGGGGGTTCGGGCTGAAGCTTTCTTT
TRBV6-4	TRBJ2-3	TRBD2	few	CASSDSTSGNTDTQYF	TGTGCCAGCAGTGACTCGACTAGCGGGAACACAGATACGCAGTATTTT
TRBV28	TRBJ2-2	NA	NA	CASSLRNQDGELFF	TGTGCCAGCAGTTTAAGAAACCAGGACGGGGAGCTGTTTTTT
TRBV6-1	TRBJ1-5	NA	NA	CASSEREGQPQHF	TGTGCCAGCAGTGAGAGGGAAGGTCAGCCCCAGCATTTT
TRBV6-5	TRBJ1-2	NA	few	CASSLGAGLRTYTF	TGTGCCAGCAGTTTGGGTGCGGGGCTCCGCACCTACACCTTC
TRBV4-1	TRBJ2-7	TRBD1	NA	CASSQVGRTGPHEQYF	TGCGCCAGCAGCCAAGTTGGCAGGACAGGGCCCCACGAGCAGTACTTC
TRBV27	TRBJ2-1	NA	NA	CASSLSNGYNEQFF	TGTGCCAGCAGTTTATCGAACGGGTACAATGAGCAGTTCTTC
TRBV6-6	TRBJ2-5	TRBD1	NA	CASSYPTSDRAETQYF	TGTGCCAGCAGTTATCCTACTTCGGACAGGGCAGAGACCCAGTACTTC
TRBV28	TRBJ2-7	NA	NA	CASSLRTTLRTEQYF	TGTGCCAGCAGCCTACGGACAACCCTCCGTACGGAGCAGTACTTC
TRBV29-1	TRBJ1-4	TRBD1	NA	CSASGTGDEKLFF	TGCAGCGCCTCCGGGACAGGGGACGAAAAACTGTTTTTT
TRBV29-1	TRBJ1-1	NA	NA	CSVGAHPGDTEAFF	TGCAGCGTTGGGGCGCATCCAGGGGACACTGAAGCTTTCTTT
TRBV30	TRBJ2-1	NA	once	CAWSDSAYNEQFF	TGTGCCTGGAGTGATAGCGCCTACAATGAGCAGTTCTTC
TRBV4-1	TRBJ1-5	NA	NA	CASSQGTHIQPQHF	TGCGCCAGCAGCCAAGGCACCCACATTCAGCCCCAGCATTTT
TRBV4-2	TRBJ2-7	TRBD1	NA	CASSQEPPGTGGYEQYF	TGTGCCAGCAGCCAAGAACCCCCCGGGACAGGGGGCTACGAGCAGTACTTC
TRBV28	TRBJ2-7	NA	NA	CASRAKGGDLGSAYEQYF	TGTGCCAGCAGAGCAAAGGGGGGGGATCTAGGTAGCGCCTACGAGCAGTACTTC
TRBV28	TRBJ1-1	NA	NA	CASSLSPGSSFSEAFF	TGTGCCAGCAGTTTATCGCCAGGGTCAAGTTTCTCTGAAGCTTTCTTT
TRBV7-2	TRBJ2-7	TRBD1	NA	CASSRNRGGGYEQYF	TGTGCCAGCAGCCGTAACAGGGGCGGTGGGTACGAGCAGTACTTC
TRBV15	TRBJ2-5	NA	NA	CATSSQPRGSGETQYF	TGTGCCACCAGCAGTCAACCCAGGGGTTCTGGTGAGACCCAGTACTTC
TRBV9	TRBJ1-3	TRBD1	once	CASSPLSEQGAGNTIYF	TGTGCCAGCAGCCCTCTTTCCGAGCAGGGGGCTGGAAACACCATATATTTT
TRBV7-2	TRBJ2-3	TRBD2	NA	CASSLGALAGGCCTDTQYF	TGTGCCAGCAGCTTAGGAGCCCTAGCGGGAGGTTGTTGCACAGATACGCAGTATTTT
TRBV5-5	TRBJ1-2	TRBD1	NA	CASSGPGQGGTGYTF	TGTGCCAGCAGCGGACCGGGACAGGGTGGTACTGGCTACACCTTC
TRBV28	TRBJ2-7	TRBD1	NA	CASSPRDRGKEQYF	TGTGCCAGCAGTCCTCGGGACAGGGGAAAGGAGCAGTACTTC
TRBV5-1	TRBJ2-1	NA	NA	CASSSRTANEQFF	TGCGCCAGCAGCTCCCGAACAGCAAATGAGCAGTTCTTC
TRBV2	TRBJ1-4	NA	NA	CASSDGIEEKLFF	TGTGCCAGCAGTGACGGGATTGAAGAAAAACTGTTTTTT
TRBV11-3	TRBJ2-7	NA	NA	CASSSNADSYEQYF	TGTGCCAGCAGCTCAAATGCGGACTCCTACGAGCAGTACTTC
TRBV12-1	TRBJ1-5	NA	NA	CASSFAANDRRRGNQPQHF	TGTGCCAGCAGCTTTGCGGCTAACGACAGAAGGAGAGGCAATCAGCCCCAGCATTTT
TRBV11-2	TRBJ2-7	TRBD2	few	CASSSLESSGYEQYF	TGTGCCAGCAGCTCCCTTGAATCTAGCGGCTACGAGCAGTACTTC
TRBV27	TRBJ2-3	TRBD2	NA	CASTPGLAGADTQYF	TGTGCCAGCACCCCCGGACTAGCGGGAGCAGATACGCAGTATTTT
TRBV6-6	TRBJ2-7	NA	NA	CASSYVGGNSYEQYF	TGTGCCAGCAGTTACGTTGGCGGGAACTCCTACGAGCAGTACTTC
TRBV28	TRBJ2-3	TRBD2	NA	CASRGGRDTDTQYF	TGTGCCAGCAGGGGCGGGAGGGACACAGATACGCAGTATTTT
TRBV11-2	TRBJ2-7	TRBD2	NA	CASTPGAGGYEQYF	TGTGCCAGCACCCCGGGAGCGGGAGGCTACGAGCAGTACTTC